This T cell receptor (beta chain) came from a study of T-cell reconstitution after alpha-beta-depleted transplantation in children. Construction of the TCRbeta library involved unique molecular identifiers. TCRdb reprocessed the PCR reads via MiXCR and lists one record per CDR3 protein. The table lists 900,000 or so distinct CDR3 sequences, roughly 15% of them singletons. General study results and limits: Two months or so post-transplant, alpha-beta T cells reportedly derived from several hundred expanded graft clones.

As to this clonotype: The antigen is not known.

The V gene lost 0 bases and the J gene lost 6 bases, with 14 bases spanning the gap. The CDR3 is 15 residues long. Sequencing was performed on PBMCs, mostly from graft donor cells, taken 360 days after TCRalphabeta/CD19-depleted stem cell transplant. The sequence was collected from a male patient between 10 and 17 years old who had a stem cell transplant for acute lymphoblastic leukemia, so the T cells may come from the graft donor. The V call is TRBV12-3 or TRBV12-4, the J call TRBJ1-2, with D perhaps matching TRBD1 (5 bases). The CDR3 DNA reads TGTGCCAGCAGTTTAGCGTATGGGGCAAACGATGGCTACACCTTC. This translates into CASSLAYGANDGYTF.